Given below is one T cell receptor beta chain in context. No antigen is known for it. The source of the sample is a study of PD-1 blockade in classical Hodgkin lymphoma. Here immunoSEQ multiplex PCR was the method, and the copy in TCRdb shows in-frame clones only, minus some. The table lists over 25,000 clones, 94% of them singletons. This CDR3 has 15 amino acids. Germline V lookup: CDR1 MNHEY, CDR2 SVGAGI. V shed 2 bases and J 4 bases; nucleotides not matched to a gene: 5. Time point reported: newly diagnosed, previously untreated cHL patient sample. Untreated, newly diagnosed classical Hodgkin lymphoma PBMCs were used for comparison. Findings and limits, study-wide: Baseline TCR diversity was reportedly lower in newly diagnosed patients than healthy donors. Repertoires differed for reasons still undefined, possibly disease activity or prior therapy.

The sequencing input was peripheral blood mononuclear cells (PBMCs). This TCR was sampled from a human donor with classical Hodgkin lymphoma. The V call is TRBV6-5, the J call TRBJ2-3, with 8 bases aligning to TRBD2. DNA of the CDR3: TGTGCCAGCAGTTACGCTCTAGCGGGTGCAGATACGCAGTATTTT. Amino acid sequence: CASSYALAGADTQYF.